Detailed here is one T cell receptor beta chain. Antigen specificity is unknown. The assay was carried out at the deep level. Here immunoSEQ multiplex PCR was the method, and the copy in TCRdb shows in-frame clones only, minus some. The table shows about a million clones, with 76% occurring only once. The source of the sample is a study of shared clonotypes between healthy human individuals. General observations from the study: Despite large depth, rarefaction showed incomplete sorted-subset sequencing.

The donors, all of them Caucasian adults, lived in Nashville, Tennessee. Naive CD45RA+ and memory CD45RA-negative subsets were split from CD4+ cells. The specimen sequenced was memory CD4+ T cells sorted from blood. As to subset: CD45RA-negative fraction. This TCR came from a man between 18 and 29 years old in good health.

The CDR3 reads CAWSLRFGQGAGNTIYF. CDR3 sequence (DNA): TGTGCCTGGAGTCTCAGATTCGGGCAGGGGGCTGGAAACACCATATATTTT. The chain couples TRBV30 to TRBJ1-3, with TRBD1 matching over 7 bases. CDR3 length: 17 residues. CDR1 and CDR2 from the germline V gene are GTSNPN and SVGIG (reference sequence). V trimming: 2 bases; J trimming: 2 bases; junction bases outside the gene matches: 12.